This T cell receptor (beta chain) is drawn from a study of blood T cell repertoires in COVID-19. Study at large: Collection of acute and convalescent COVID-19 samples took place in the United States, Italy and Spain. Nucleic acid was either cDNA or gDNA, and it came from T cells, B-cell-depleted T cells, or PBMCs.

Looked up from germline, CDR1 is LGHDT and CDR2 is YNNKEL (reference sequence). This CDR3 comprises 12 residues. Trimming cost V 1 base and J 8 bases, with 5 bases left between them. Recruitment covered 20 to 25 US areas and drew participants whose ages spanned about 18 to 100 years. Participants reported their clinical history, and cohort assignment relied on those reports. Data came from immunoSEQ multiplex PCR; TCRdb stores just in-frame clones and leaves some out. Here the sample spans hundreds of thousands of clones, around 87% being singletons. The rearrangement joins TRBV3-1 (or the pseudogene TRBV3-2) to TRBJ2-2; D is uncertain. This TCR derives from a woman aged 50 to 60 who had recovered from COVID-19. The specimen was PBMCs or T cells enriched from blood (not recorded which). The CDR3: CASSQAFGELFF. In DNA form, the CDR3 reads TGTGCCAGCAGCCAAGCGTTTGGGGAGCTGTTTTTT.